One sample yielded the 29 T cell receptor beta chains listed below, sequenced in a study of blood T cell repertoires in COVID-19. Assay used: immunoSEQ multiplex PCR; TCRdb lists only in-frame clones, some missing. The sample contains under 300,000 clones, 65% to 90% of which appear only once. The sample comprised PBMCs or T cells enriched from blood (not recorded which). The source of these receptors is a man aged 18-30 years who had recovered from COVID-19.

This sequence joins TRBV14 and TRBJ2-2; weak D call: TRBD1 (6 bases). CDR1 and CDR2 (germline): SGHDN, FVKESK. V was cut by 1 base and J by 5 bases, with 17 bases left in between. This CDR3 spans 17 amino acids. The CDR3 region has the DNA TGTGCCAGCAGCCAAGGGGGGCTGGGCCGGCGAACCGGGGAGCTGTTTTTT. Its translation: CASSQGGLGRRTGELFF.

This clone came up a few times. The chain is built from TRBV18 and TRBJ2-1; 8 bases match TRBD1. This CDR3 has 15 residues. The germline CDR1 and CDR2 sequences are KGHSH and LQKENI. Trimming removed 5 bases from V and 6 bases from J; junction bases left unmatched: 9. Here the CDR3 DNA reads TGTGCCAGCTCAGGGATGGGACAGGCCAGCAATGAGCAGTTCTTC. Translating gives CASSGMGQASNEQFF.

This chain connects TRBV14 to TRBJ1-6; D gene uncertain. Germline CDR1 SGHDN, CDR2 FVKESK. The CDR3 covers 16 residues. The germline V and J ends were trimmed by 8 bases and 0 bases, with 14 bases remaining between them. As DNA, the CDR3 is TGTGCCAGCCCCGGCGAAGTAGCCTCCTATAATTCACCCCTCCACTTT. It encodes CASPGEVASYNSPLHF. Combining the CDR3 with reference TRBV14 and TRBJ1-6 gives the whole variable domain EAGVTQFPSHSVIEKGQTVTLRCDPISGHDNLYWYRRVMGKEIKFLLHFVKESKQDESGMPNNRFLAERTGGTYSTLKVQPAELEDSGVYFCASPGEVASYNSPLHFGNGTRLTVT.

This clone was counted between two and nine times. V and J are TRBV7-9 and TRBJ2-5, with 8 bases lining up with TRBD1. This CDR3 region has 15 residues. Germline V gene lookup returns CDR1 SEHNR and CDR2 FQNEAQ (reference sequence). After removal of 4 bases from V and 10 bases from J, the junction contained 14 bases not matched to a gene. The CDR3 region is CASSSRMEDRVNQYF. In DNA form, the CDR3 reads TGTGCCAGCAGCTCTAGAATGGAGGACAGGGTTAACCAGTACTTC.

The CDR3 region has the DNA TGTGCCAGTAGTATAGCTAACTCCCTATACAATGAGCAGTTCTTC. Translating gives CASSIANSLYNEQFF. The gene calls are TRBV19 and TRBJ2-1; D remains unclear. The V end lost 1 base, the J end lost 4 bases, and 11 bases lay between the germline ends. Germline lookup yields CDR1 LNHDA and CDR2 SQIVND (reference sequence). The CDR3 has 15 amino acids.

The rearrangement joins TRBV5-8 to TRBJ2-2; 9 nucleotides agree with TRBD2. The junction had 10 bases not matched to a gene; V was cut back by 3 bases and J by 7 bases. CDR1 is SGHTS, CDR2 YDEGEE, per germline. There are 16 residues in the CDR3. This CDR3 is CASSWGTSSFSGELFF. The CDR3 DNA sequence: TGTGCCAGCAGCTGGGGGACTAGCTCGTTTAGCGGGGAGCTGTTTTTT.

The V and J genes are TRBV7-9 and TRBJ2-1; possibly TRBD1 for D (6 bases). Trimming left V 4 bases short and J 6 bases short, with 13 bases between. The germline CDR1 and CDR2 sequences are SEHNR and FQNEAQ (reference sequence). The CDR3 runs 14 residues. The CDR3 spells CASSWGLGGNEQFF. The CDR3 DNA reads TGTGCCAGCAGCTGGGGTTTAGGGGGCAATGAGCAGTTCTTC.

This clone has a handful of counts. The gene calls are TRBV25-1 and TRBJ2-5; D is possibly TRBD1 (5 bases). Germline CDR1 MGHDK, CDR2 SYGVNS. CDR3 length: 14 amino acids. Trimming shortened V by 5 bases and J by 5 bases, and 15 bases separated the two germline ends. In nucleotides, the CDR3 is TGTGCCAGCAGTTTCCAGGGAAGTCGGGAGACCCAGTACTTC. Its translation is CASSFQGSRETQYF.

CDR3 amino acids: CASSFGTSGIEQFF. The CDR3 DNA sequence: TGTGCCAGCAGCTTCGGGACTAGCGGGATCGAGCAGTTCTTC. The chain joins TRBV7-3 to TRBJ2-1; 13 nucleotides line up with TRBD2. Germline trimming cut 3 bases from V and 10 bases from J; bases unmatched to any gene: 3. Germline-derived CDR1 and CDR2 are SGHTA and FQGTGA. The CDR3 is made up of 14 amino acids. The full variable domain, in which reference TRBV7-3 and TRBJ2-1 provide the parts outside the CDR3, is GAGVSQTPSNKVTEKGKYVELRCDPISGHTALYWYRQSLGQGPEFLIYFQGTGAADDSGLPNDRFFAVRPEGSVSTLKIQRTERGDSAVYLCASSFGTSGIEQFFGPGTRLTVL.

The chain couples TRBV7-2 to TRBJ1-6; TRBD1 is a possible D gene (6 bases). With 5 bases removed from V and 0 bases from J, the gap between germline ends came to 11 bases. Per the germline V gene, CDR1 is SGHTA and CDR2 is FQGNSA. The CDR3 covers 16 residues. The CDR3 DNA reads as TGTGCCAGCAGCGCGGGAGGGGGCTCCTATAATTCACCCCTCCACTTT. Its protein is CASSAGGGSYNSPLHF.

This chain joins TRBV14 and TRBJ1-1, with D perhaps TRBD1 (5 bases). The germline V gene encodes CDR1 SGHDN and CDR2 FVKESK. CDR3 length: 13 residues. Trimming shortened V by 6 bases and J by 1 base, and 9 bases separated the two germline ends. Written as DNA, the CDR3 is TGTGCCAGCAGGAGCCAGGGGAACACTGAAGCTTTCTTT. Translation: CASRSQGNTEAFF.

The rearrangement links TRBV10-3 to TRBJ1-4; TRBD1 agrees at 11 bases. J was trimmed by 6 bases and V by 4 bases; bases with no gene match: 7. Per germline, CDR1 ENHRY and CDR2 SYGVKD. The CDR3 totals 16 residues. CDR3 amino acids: CAISGTGTGGHEKLFF. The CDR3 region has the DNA TGTGCCATCAGTGGCACAGGGACAGGGGGACATGAAAAACTGTTTTTT.

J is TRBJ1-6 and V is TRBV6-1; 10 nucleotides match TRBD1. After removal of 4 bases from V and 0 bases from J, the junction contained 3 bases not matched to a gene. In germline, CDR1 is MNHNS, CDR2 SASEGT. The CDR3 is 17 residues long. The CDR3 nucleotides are TGTGCCAGCAGTGCGGGACAGGGGAGCTCCTATAATTCACCCCTCCACTTT. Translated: CASSAGQGSSYNSPLHF.

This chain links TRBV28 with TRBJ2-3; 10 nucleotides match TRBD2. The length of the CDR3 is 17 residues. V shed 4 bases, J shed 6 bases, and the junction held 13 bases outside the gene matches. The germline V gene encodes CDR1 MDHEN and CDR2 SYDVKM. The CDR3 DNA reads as TGTGCCAGCAGTTCCCCAACAAGCGGGAGGGCCAAGGATACGCAGTATTTT. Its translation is CASSSPTSGRAKDTQYF. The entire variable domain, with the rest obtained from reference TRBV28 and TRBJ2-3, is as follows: DVKVTQSSRYLVKRTGEKVFLECVQDMDHENMFWYRQDPGLGLRLIYFSYDVKMKEKGDIPEGYSVSREKKERFSLILESASTNQTSMYLCASSSPTSGRAKDTQYFGPGTRLTVL.

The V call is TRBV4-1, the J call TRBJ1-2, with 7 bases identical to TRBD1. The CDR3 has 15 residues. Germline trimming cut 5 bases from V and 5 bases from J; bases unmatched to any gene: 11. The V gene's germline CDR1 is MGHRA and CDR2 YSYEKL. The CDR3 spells CASSNGPGQSYGYTF. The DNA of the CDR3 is TGCGCCAGCAGCAACGGACCGGGACAGTCATATGGCTACACCTTC.

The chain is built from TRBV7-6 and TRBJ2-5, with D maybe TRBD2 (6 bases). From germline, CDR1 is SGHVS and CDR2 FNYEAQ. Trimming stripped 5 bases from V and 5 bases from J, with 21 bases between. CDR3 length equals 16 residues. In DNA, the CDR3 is TGTGCCAGCAGCCTACGAATAGCGGCGACGGGGGAGACCCAGTACTTC. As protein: CASSLRIAATGETQYF.

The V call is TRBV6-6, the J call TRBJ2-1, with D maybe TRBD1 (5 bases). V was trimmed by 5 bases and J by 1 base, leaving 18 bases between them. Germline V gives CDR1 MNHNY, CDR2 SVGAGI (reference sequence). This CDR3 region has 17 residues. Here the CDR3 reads CASSLKGPRRSYNEQFF. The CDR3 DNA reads TGTGCCAGCAGTCTTAAGGGGCCCCGACGTTCCTACAATGAGCAGTTCTTC.

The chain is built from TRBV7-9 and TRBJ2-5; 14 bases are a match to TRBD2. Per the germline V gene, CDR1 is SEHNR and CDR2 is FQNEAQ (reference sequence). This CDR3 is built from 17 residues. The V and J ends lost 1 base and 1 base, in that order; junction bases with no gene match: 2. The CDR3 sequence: CASSLGGLAGAQETQYF. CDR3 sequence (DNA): TGTGCCAGCAGCTTAGGGGGACTAGCGGGGGCCCAAGAGACCCAGTACTTC. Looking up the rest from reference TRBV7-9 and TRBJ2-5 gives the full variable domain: DTGVSQNPRHKITKRGQNVTFRCDPISEHNRLYWYRQTLGQGPEFLTYFQNEAQLEKSRLLSDRFSAERPKGSFSTLEIQRTEQGDSAMYLCASSLGGLAGAQETQYFGPGTRLLVL.

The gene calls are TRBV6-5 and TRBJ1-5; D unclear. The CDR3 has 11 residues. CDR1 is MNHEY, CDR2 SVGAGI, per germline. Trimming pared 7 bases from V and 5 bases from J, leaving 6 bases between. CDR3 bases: TGTGCCAGCAAGCCCCATCAGCCCCAGCATTTT. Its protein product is CASKPHQPQHF.

This CDR3 reads CASLIHGGTEAFF. In DNA, the CDR3 is TGTGCCAGCCTGATTCACGGAGGAACTGAAGCTTTCTTT. The chain recombines TRBV12-3 or TRBV12-4 with TRBJ1-1; D is uncertain. Trimming stripped 8 bases from V and 5 bases from J, with 15 bases between. The length of the CDR3 is 13 residues.

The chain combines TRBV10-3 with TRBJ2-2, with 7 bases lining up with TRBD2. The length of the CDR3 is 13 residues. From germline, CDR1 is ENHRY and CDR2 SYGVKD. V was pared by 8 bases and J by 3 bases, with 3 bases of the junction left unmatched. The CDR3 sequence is CAIRGDDTGELFF. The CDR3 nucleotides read TGTGCCATCCGGGGGGATGACACCGGGGAGCTGTTTTTT.

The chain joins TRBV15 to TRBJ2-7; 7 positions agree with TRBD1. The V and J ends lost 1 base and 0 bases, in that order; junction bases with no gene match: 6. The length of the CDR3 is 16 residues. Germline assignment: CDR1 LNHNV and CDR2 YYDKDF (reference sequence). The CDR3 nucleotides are TGTGCCACCAGCAGAGTGGGGACAGCGCGCTCCTACGAGCAGTACTTC. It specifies CATSRVGTARSYEQYF.

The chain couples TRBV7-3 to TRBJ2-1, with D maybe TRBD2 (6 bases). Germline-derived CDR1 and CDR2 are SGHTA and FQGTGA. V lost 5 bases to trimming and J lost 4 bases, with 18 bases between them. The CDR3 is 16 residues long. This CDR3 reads CASSREEGQGYNEQFF. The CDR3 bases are TGTGCCAGCAGCCGAGAGGAGGGCCAGGGTTACAATGAGCAGTTCTTC.

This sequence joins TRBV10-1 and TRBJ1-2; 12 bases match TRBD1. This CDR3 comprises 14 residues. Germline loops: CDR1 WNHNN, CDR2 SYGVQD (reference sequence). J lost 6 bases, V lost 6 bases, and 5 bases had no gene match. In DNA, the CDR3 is TGCGCCAGCAGCCCGGGACAGGGGGCGAATGGCTACACCTTC. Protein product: CASSPGQGANGYTF.

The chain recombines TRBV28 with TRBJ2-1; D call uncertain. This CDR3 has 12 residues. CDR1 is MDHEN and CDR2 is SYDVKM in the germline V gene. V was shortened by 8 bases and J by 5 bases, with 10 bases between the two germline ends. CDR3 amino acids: CASSNNHNEQFF. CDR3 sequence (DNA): TGTGCCAGCTCGAACAATCACAATGAGCAGTTCTTC.

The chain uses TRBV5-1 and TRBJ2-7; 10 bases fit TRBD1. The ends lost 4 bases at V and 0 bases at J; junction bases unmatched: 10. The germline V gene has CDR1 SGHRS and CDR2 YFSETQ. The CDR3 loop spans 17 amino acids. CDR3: CASSIASGTGVSYEQYF. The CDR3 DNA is TGCGCCAGCAGCATAGCATCCGGGACAGGGGTCTCCTACGAGCAGTACTTC.

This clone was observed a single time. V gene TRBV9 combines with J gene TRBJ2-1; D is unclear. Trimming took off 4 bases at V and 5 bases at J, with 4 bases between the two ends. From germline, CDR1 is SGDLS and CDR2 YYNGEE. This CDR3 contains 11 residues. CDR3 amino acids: CASSLNNEQFF. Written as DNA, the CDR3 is TGTGCCAGCAGCTTAAACAATGAGCAGTTCTTC. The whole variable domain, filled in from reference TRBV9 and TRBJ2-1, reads DSGVTQTPKHLITATGQRVTLRCSPRSGDLSVYWYQQSLDQGLQFLIQYYNGEERAKGNILERFSAQQFPDLHSELNLSSLELGDSALYFCASSLNNEQFFGPGTRLTVL.

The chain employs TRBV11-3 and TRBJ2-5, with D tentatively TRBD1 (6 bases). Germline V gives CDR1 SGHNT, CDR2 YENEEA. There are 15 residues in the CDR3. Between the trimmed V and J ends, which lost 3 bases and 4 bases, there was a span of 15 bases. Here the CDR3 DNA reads TGTGCCAGCAGCTTTGGGGGCAGGGTTGGAGAGACCCAGTACTTC. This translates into CASSFGGRVGETQYF.

The CDR3 DNA is TGTGCCATCAGTGGGGACAGGGGGAACACCATATATTTT. Its protein product is CAISGDRGNTIYF. The J gene is TRBJ1-3, the V gene TRBV10-3; 11 bases map to TRBD1. This CDR3 contains 13 residues. J lost 7 bases, V lost 4 bases, and 0 bases had no gene match. The germline CDR1 and CDR2 sequences are ENHRY and SYGVKD.